This record covers a single T cell receptor (beta chain). The sample belongs to a study of metastatic and nonmetastatic thyroid tumors. Study at large: Repertoires from malignant and benign thyroid patients were compared across blood and tumor or nodule tissue.

Per the authors' pipeline: For papillary thyroid cancer, a distant-metastasis classifier was constructed from CDR3 differences observed across clinicopathological groups. TCRdb reprocessed the PCR reads via MiXCR. These V and J calls are TCRdb output, not the study's own analysis. The sample carries about 16,000 clones, over 20% recorded once. There are 14 residues in the CDR3. The V end was cut by 6 bases, the J end by 0 bases, with 15 bases between. Germline CDR1 is GTSNPN and CDR2 is SVGIG (reference sequence). Thyroid surgery took place with no prior treatment in any patient. The sequencing input was adjacent normal tissue. This TCR derives from a female donor with papillary thyroid cancer or a benign thyroid nodule (not recorded which). Some clones in this sample may be carry-over from other donors' samples. The V and J genes are TRBV30 and TRBJ2-7; TRBD1 is a possible D gene (6 bases). The CDR3 is CACLDSQVSYEQYF. The CDR3 DNA reads TGTGCCTGCTTGGACAGCCAAGTCTCCTACGAGCAGTACTTC.